This TCR beta chain was captured in a study of blood T cells in healthy people across ages. Of note for this clonotype: Its antigen is still unknown.

Primed by a sample-barcoded 5' primer and a J-beta primer mix, a second PCR proceeded for roughly 7 to 12 cycles. Each cDNA molecule carried a tag from a template-switch adaptor that contained 12 random nucleotides. TCRdb redid the calling of the 5' RACE reads with MiXCR, one entry per CDR3 protein. The sample carries about 580,000 distinct CDR3 sequences, under 55% recorded once. CDR1 is SGHDN and CDR2 is FVKESK in the germline V gene. CDR3 size: 15 residues. Trimming at V came to 1 base and at J to 4 bases, leaving 7 bases not matched to a gene. The donors, all healthy, were Caucasians living in Russia, aged about 6 to 90. PBMCs numbering at least 6 million were isolated per sample. Regarding the study as a whole: Older age coincided with a roughly linear decline in TCR beta diversity per million T cells.

The specimen sequenced was blood. The TCR originated in a man older than 75 in good health. The V gene is TRBV14, the J gene TRBJ2-7, with 7 bases aligning to TRBD1. CDR3 in DNA: TGTGCCAGCAGCCAAGTCGGCAGGGGGAATTACGAGCAGTACTTC. This translates into CASSQVGRGNYEQYF.